The 6 T cell receptor beta chains given below trace back to one sample, sequenced in a study of OX40 agonist ivuxolimab in advanced cancers. Profiling relied on immunoSEQ multiplex PCR, and the TCRdb table lists in-frame clones only, not all of them. Here the sample spans about 77,000 clones, over 75% being singletons. This sample comprised CD4+ or CD8+ T cells sorted from blood, obtained in a trial of the OX40 agonist ivuxolimab. These receptors originate from an adult with an advanced solid tumor such as melanoma, head and neck, liver or kidney cancer.

The J gene is TRBJ2-7, the V gene TRBV19, with 11 bases that match TRBD1. CDR1 and CDR2 (germline): LNHDA, SQIVND (reference sequence). Trimming removed 5 bases from V and 0 bases from J; junction bases left unmatched: 12. The length of the CDR3 is 18 residues. The CDR3 sequence is CASSSTRRDRGFSYEQYF. The CDR3 nucleotides are TGTGCCAGTAGTTCGACGCGCCGGGACAGGGGGTTCTCCTACGAGCAGTACTTC.

The V and J genes are TRBV5-4 and TRBJ2-1; 10 bases map to TRBD2. From germline, CDR1 is SGHNT and CDR2 YYREEE (reference sequence). V shed 4 bases, J shed 8 bases, and the junction held 12 bases outside the gene matches. The CDR3 sequence is 16 residues long. The CDR3 nucleotides are TGTGCCAGCAGCCTTCGTAAACGGACTAGCGGCGATGAGCAGTTCTTC. This translates into CASSLRKRTSGDEQFF.

The rearrangement links TRBV6-5 to TRBJ2-7, with D perhaps assigned TRBD1 or TRBD2 (5 bases each). The CDR3 runs 14 residues. V was clipped by 6 bases and J by 5 bases, with 17 bases between them. Germline CDR1 is MNHEY and CDR2 is SVGAGI. CDR3 protein: CASRRGRQSHEQYF. The CDR3 nucleotides read TGTGCCAGCAGACGGGGCAGGCAAAGCCACGAGCAGTACTTC.

This clone was counted only a few times. This rearrangement joins TRBV7-9 to TRBJ1-3; tentative D call: TRBD1 (5 bases). Germline values: CDR1 SEHNR, CDR2 FQNEAQ (reference sequence). This CDR3 contains 14 residues. Trimming removed 5 bases from V and 3 bases from J, with 11 bases in between. CDR3 nucleotides: TGTGCCAGCAGCCCGGCCGGGGGTGGAAACACCATATATTTT. Protein sequence: CASSPAGGGNTIYF.

In this sample, this clone turned up a few times. The J gene is TRBJ2-3, the V gene TRBV4-1; D gene ambiguous. CDR3 size: 14 residues. With 5 bases removed from V and 6 bases from J, the gap between germline ends came to 15 bases. CDR1 is MGHRA and CDR2 is YSYEKL in the germline V gene. The CDR3 protein is CASSTRVQTDTQYF. The CDR3 DNA reads TGCGCCAGCAGCACCCGAGTCCAGACTGATACGCAGTATTTT.

This chain uses TRBV14 with TRBJ2-3; D uncertain. The CDR3 is 15 residues long. CDR1 and CDR2 from the germline V gene are SGHDN and FVKESK. Trimming took 0 bases from V and 2 from J, leaving 9 bases between them. The CDR3, as DNA: TGTGCCAGCAGCCAAGAACCCCTGCACACAGATACGCAGTATTTT. It encodes CASSQEPLHTDTQYF. Looking up the rest from reference TRBV14 and TRBJ2-3 gives the full variable domain: EAGVTQFPSHSVIEKGQTVTLRCDPISGHDNLYWYRRVMGKEIKFLLHFVKESKQDESGMPNNRFLAERTGGTYSTLKVQPAELEDSGVYFCASSQEPLHTDTQYFGPGTRLTVL.